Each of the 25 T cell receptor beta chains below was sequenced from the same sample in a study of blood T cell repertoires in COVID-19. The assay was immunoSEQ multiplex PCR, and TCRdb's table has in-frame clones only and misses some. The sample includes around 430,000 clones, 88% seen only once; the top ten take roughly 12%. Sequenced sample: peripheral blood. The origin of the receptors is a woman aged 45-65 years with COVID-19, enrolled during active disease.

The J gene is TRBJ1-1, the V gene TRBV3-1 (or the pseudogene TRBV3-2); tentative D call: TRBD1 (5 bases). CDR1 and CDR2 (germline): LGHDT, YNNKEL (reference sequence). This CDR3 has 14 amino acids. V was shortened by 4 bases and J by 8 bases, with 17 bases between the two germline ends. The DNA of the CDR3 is TGTGCCAGCAGCCTCAACCGGGACTGGAAGGAAGCTTTCTTT. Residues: CASSLNRDWKEAFF.

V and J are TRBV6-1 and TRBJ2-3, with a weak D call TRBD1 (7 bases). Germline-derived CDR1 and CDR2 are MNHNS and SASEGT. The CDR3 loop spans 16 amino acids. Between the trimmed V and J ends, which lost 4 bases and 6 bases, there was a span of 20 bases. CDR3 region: CASSVKGGPSGDTQYF. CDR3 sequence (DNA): TGTGCCAGCAGTGTGAAAGGGGGCCCCAGCGGGGATACGCAGTATTTT.

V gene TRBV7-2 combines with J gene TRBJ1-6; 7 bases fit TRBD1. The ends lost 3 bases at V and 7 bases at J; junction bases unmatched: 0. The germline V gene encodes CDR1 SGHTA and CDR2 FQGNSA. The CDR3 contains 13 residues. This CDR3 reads CASSFRGNSPLHF. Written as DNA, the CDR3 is TGTGCCAGCAGCTTCAGGGGGAATTCACCCCTCCACTTT.

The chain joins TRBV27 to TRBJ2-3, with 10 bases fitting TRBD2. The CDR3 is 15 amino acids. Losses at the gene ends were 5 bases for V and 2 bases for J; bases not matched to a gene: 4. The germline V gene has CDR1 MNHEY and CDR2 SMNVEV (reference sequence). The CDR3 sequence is CASSDSGGLTDTQYF. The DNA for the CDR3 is TGTGCCAGCAGTGATAGCGGGGGGCTCACAGATACGCAGTATTTT.

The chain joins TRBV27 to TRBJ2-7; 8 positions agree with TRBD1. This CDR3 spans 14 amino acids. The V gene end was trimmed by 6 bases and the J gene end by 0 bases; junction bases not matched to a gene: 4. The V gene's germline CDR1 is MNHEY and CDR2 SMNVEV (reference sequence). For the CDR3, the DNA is TGTGCCAGCAGAGTGGGACAGGCCTCCTACGAGCAGTACTTC. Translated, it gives CASRVGQASYEQYF.

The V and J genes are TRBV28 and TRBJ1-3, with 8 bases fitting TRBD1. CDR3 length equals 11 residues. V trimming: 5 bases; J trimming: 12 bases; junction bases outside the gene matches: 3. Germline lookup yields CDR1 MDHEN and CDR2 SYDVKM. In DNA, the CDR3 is TGTGCCAGCAGTCCTGGGACAGGCATATATTTT. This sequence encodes CASSPGTGIYF.

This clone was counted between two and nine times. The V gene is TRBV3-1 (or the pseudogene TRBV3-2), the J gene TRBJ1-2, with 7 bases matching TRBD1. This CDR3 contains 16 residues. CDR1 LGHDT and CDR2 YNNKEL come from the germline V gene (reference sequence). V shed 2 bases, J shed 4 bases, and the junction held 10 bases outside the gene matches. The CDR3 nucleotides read TGTGCCAGCAGCCAATGGGTAGCAGGGGGAGGCTATGGCTACACCTTC. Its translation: CASSQWVAGGGYGYTF.

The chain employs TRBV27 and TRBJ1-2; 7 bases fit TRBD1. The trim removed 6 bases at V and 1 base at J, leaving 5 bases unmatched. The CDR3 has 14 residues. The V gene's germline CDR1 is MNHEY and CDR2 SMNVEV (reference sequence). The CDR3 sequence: CASSPGGVNYGYTF. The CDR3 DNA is TGTGCCAGCAGCCCAGGGGGAGTTAACTATGGCTACACCTTC.

As DNA, the CDR3 is TGTGCCAGCACCCTTAACAGGGACTATGGCTACACCTTC. It translates to CASTLNRDYGYTF. The chain recombines TRBV12-3 or TRBV12-4 with TRBJ1-2; tentative D call: TRBD1 (6 bases). The CDR3 is made up of 13 amino acids. Trimming shortened V by 7 bases and J by 3 bases, and 12 bases separated the two germline ends.

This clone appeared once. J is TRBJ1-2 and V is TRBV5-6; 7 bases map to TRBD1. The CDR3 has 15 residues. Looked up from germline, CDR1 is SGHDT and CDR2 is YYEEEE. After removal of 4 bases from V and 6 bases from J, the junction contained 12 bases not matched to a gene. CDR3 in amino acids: CASSVATGVEDGYTF. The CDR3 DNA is TGTGCCAGCAGCGTCGCTACAGGGGTCGAGGATGGCTACACCTTC.

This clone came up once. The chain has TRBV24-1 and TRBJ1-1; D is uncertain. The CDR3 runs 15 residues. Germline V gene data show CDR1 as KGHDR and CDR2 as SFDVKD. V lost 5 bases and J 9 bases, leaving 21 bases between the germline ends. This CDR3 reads CATSGIRDPPGKAFF. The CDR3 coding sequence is TGTGCCACCAGTGGAATCCGGGATCCGCCGGGTAAAGCTTTCTTT.

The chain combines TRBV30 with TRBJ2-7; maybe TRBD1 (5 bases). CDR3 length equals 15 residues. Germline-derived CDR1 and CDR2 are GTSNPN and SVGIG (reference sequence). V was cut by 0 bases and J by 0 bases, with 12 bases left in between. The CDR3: CAWSVHGDSSYEQYF. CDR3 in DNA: TGTGCCTGGAGTGTACATGGAGACAGCTCCTACGAGCAGTACTTC.

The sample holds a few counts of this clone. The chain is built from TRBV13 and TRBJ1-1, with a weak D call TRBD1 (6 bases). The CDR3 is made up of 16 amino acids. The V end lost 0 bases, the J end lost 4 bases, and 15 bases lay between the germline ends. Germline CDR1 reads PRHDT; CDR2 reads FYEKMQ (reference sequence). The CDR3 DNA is TGTGCCAGCAGCTTAGGCCGGGGCAGGGGTCTCACTGAAGCTTTCTTT. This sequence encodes CASSLGRGRGLTEAFF.

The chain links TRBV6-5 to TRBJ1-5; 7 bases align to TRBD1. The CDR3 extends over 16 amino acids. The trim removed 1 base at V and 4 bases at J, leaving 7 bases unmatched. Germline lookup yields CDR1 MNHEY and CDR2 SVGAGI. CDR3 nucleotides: TGTGCCAGCAGTTACTTAGGGACAGAGGGAAATCAGCCCCAGCATTTT. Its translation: CASSYLGTEGNQPQHF.

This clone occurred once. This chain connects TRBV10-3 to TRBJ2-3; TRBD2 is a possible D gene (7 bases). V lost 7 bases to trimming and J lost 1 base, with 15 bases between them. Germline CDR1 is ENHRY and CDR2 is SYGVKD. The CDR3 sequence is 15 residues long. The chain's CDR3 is CAITPGGPRTDTQYF. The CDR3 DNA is TGTGCCATCACCCCCGGGGGGCCCCGCACAGATACGCAGTATTTT.

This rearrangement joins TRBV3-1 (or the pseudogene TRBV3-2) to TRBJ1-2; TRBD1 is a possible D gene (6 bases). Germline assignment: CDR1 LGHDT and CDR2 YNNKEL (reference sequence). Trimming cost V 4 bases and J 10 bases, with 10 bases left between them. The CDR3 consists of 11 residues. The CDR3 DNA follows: TGTGCCAGCAGCCTGAACAGGGCCTACACCTTC. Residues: CASSLNRAYTF.

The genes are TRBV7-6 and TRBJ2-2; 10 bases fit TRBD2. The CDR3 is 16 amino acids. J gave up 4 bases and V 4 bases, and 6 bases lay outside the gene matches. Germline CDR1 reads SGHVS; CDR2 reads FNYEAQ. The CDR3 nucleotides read TGTGCCAGCAGCTACACACTAGCGGGGACCACCGGGGAGCTGTTTTTT. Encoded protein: CASSYTLAGTTGELFF.

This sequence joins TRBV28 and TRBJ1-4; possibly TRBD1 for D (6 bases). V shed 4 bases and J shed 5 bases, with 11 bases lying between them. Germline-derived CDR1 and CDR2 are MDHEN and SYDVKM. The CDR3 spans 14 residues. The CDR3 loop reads CASSSGQLNEKLFF. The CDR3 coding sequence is TGTGCCAGCAGTTCCGGACAGCTCAATGAAAAACTGTTTTTT.

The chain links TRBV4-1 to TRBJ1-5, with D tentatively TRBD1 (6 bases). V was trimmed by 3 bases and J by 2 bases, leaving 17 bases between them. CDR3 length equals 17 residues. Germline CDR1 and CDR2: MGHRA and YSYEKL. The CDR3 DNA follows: TGCGCCAGCAGCCAGGGAAGGGGGGGCGCGGGCAATCAGCCCCAGCATTTT. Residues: CASSQGRGGAGNQPQHF.

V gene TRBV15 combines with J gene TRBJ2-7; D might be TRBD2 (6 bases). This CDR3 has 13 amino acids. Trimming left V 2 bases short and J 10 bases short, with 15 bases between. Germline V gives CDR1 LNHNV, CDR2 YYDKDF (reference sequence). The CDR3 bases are TGTGCCACCAGCAGAACGGACTACCCTTTTCAGTACTTC. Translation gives CATSRTDYPFQYF.

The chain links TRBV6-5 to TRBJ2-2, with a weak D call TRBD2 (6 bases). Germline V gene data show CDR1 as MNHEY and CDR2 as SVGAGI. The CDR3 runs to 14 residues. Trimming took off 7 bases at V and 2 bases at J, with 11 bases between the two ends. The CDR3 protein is CASTLASNTGELFF. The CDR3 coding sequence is TGTGCCAGCACCCTAGCGTCTAACACCGGGGAGCTGTTTTTT.

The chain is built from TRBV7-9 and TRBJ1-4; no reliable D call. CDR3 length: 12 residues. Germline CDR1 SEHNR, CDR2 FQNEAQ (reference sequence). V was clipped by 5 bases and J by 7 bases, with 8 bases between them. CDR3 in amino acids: CASSPTAEKLFF. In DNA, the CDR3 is TGTGCCAGCAGCCCGACTGCTGAAAAACTGTTTTTT.

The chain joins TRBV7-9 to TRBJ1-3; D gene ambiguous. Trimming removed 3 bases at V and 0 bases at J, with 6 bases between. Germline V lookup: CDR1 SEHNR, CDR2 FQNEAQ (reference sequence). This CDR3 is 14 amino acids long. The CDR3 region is CASSFGLSGNTIYF. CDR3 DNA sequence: TGTGCCAGCAGCTTCGGACTCTCTGGAAACACCATATATTTT.

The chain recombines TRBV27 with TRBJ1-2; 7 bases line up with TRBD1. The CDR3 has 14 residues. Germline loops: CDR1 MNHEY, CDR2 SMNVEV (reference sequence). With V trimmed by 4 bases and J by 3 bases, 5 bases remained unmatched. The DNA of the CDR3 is TGTGCCAGCAGTTCGACGACAGGGTACTATGGCTACACCTTC. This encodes CASSSTTGYYGYTF.

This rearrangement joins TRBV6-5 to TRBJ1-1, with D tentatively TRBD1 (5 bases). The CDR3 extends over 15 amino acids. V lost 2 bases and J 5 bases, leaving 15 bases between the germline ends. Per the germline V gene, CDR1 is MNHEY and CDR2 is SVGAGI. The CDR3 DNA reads TGTGCCAGCAGTTACACAAGCGGGGGGGGAACTGAAGCTTTCTTT. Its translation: CASSYTSGGGTEAFF.